This TCR beta chain was captured by sequencing in a study of cytomegalovirus exposure and HLA in healthy donors. Vbeta (60) and Jbeta (13) primers were used in the PCR. Sequencing was performed with immunoSEQ multiplex PCR; in TCRdb, only in-frame clones are kept and a portion is missing. Of 150,000 to 200,000 clones listed, 80% are singletons. Notes on the study in general: Presence/absence analysis assumed near-uniform sequencing depth across donors. Researchers counted around 170 TCR beta chains as cytomegalovirus-associated. Evidence from a later analysis indicated that most CMV-associated TCR beta chains looked HLA-restricted.

This clone was seen a few times. Its antigen is undetermined. Trimming removed 4 bases at V and 0 bases at J, with 7 bases between. The germline CDR1 and CDR2 sequences are SQVTM and ANQGSEA. The CDR3 sequence is 12 residues long. The sequence was collected from a man aged 25 to 40 in good health and CMV-seropositive. Sequences were obtained from PBMCs. This rearrangement joins TRBV29-1 to TRBJ2-7; D uncertain. This CDR3 is CSVVVSSYEQYF. In DNA, the CDR3 is TGCAGCGTTGTCGTTAGCTCCTACGAGCAGTACTTC.